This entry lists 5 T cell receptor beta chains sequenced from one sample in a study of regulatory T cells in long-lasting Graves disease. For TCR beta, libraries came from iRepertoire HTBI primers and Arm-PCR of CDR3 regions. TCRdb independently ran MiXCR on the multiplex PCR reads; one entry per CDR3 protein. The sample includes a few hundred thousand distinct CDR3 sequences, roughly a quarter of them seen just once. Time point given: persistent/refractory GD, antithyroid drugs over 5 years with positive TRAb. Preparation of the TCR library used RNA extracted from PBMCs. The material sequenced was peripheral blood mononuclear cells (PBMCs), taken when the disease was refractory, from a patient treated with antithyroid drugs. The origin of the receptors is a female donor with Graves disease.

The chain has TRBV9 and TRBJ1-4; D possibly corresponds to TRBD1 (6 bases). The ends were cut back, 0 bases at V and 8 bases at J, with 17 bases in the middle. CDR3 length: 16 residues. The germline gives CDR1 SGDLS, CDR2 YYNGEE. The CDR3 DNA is TGTGCCAGCAGCGTAGCACCCACAGGGAAGGGGGAAAAACTGTTTTTT. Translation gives CASSVAPTGKGEKLFF.

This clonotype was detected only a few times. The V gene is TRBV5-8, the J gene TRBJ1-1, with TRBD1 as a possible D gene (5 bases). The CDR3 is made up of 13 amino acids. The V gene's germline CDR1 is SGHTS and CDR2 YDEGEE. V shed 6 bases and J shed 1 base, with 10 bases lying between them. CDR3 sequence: CASKQDRNTEAFF. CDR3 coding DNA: TGTGCCAGCAAGCAAGACAGGAACACTGAAGCTTTCTTT.

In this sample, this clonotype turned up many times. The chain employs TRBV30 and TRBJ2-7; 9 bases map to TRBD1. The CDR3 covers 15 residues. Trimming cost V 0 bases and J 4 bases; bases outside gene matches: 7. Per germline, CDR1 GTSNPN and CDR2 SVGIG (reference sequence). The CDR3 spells CAWSVATGGLYEQYF. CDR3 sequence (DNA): TGTGCCTGGAGTGTAGCAACAGGGGGCTTGTACGAGCAGTACTTC.

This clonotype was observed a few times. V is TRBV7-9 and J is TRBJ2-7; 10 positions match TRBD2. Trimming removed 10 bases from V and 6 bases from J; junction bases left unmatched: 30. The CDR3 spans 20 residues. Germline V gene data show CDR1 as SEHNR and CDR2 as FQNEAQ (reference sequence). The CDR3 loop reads CATEHSDPRAGGPSISEQYF. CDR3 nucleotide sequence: TGTGCCACCGAACACTCCGACCCGAGAGCGGGAGGGCCATCGATTTCCGAGCAGTACTTC.

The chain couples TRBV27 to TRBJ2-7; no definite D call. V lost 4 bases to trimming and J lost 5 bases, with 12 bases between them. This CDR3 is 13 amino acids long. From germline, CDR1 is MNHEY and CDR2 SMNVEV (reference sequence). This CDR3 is CASSWGSNNEQYF. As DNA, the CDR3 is TGTGCCAGCAGTTGGGGATCGAATAACGAGCAGTACTTC.